The clone carrying this T cell receptor (beta chain) was found a few times. The sample originates from a study of post-analysis software for immune sequencing data. Study overall: Recorded disease courses covered relapsing-remitting, secondary progressive and progressive-relapsing multiple sclerosis. Some patients had no subtype annotation.

The CDR3 loop spans 15 amino acids. With 1 base removed from V and 0 bases from J, the gap between germline ends came to 9 bases. From germline, CDR1 is LNHNV and CDR2 YYDKDF (reference sequence). Prepared TCR beta cDNA libraries contained unique molecular identifiers. MiXCR, applied by TCRdb to the PCR reads, yields one record per CDR3 protein. The sample consists of roughly 160,000 distinct CDR3 sequences, 30% to 45% of them appearing once. The chain has TRBV15 and TRBJ2-5; D not certain. The receptor comes from a girl under 18 with multiple sclerosis. The material sequenced was blood, taken after autologous hematopoietic stem cell transplantation. CDR3 sequence reads: CATSRAVSYQETQYF. For the CDR3, the DNA is TGTGCCACCAGCAGAGCCGTATCCTACCAAGAGACCCAGTACTTC.